The following is a T cell receptor beta chain sequence with its context. Its antigen target is currently unknown. There are no base qualities to consult, and no much larger clone falls within one base. The data belong to a study of blood T cells in healthy people across ages (dated by TCRdb to the mid-2010s). Study-wide context: In model experiments, roughly one uniquely barcoded TCR beta cDNA molecule per two T cells was captured by template switching. The study measured age-related changes in TCR beta repertoire diversity using deep sequencing normalized with unique cDNA molecular identifiers. Four age groups were formed from the donors: young (average 16 years), middle-aged (approximately 40), aged (under 70) and long-lived (about 75). To avoid experimental bias, donors of different ages were randomly spread across the sequencing lanes. Using the same blood draw, the study looked at two additional independent replicas of 1 million unique cDNA reads for two donors, one aged 18 to 30 and the other aged 80 or older. Findings and caveats that apply to the study as a whole: Because profiling used bulk unsorted PBMCs, naive and antigen-experienced compartments could not be compared conclusively. As age increased, observed TCR beta diversity per million T cells dropped in a roughly linear way, and a significant reduction was already evident by age about 40. Because the CMV infection status of the donors was unknown, age-related changes in expanded clonotypes may potentially have been confounded. A strong correlation was found between observed TCR beta diversity and the percentage of naive T cells measured by flow cytometry. Compared with the aged group, the long-lived group had more naive CD4+ T cells, fewer expanded clones and increased TCR diversity, suggesting age selection. Estimates of total diversity based on one million sequenced T cells were regarded as lower bounds and as underestimates.

The approximately 41 donors, aged roughly 6 to 100 years, were systemically healthy Caucasian individuals from Russia. Each donor gave about 10 milliliters of peripheral blood, drawn into EDTA-treated Vacutainer tubes. Ficoll-Paque density-gradient centrifugation was used to isolate PBMCs, with at least 6.5 million per sample. Total RNA was extracted from PBMCs with Trizol reagent, with at least 5.5 micrograms obtained per sample. Naive CD45RAhigh/CD27high T cell percentages were measured by flow cytometry on a PBMC aliquot from every donor. The V end loses 3 bases and the J end loses 5 bases, and a stretch of 19 bases separates them. CDR1 SEHNR and CDR2 FQNEAQ are derived from the germline V gene (reference sequence). The CDR3 measures 16 amino acids from cysteine to phenylalanine. The sequence is cut down to CDR3 DNA, 48 bases in frame from base 1. The protocol used for the library was 5' RACE. TCRdb records Illumina HiSeq 2500 as the sequencer. A second roughly 7 to 12 cycle PCR used a sample-barcoded 5' primer and a J-beta primer mix. Each TCR beta cDNA molecule received a unique molecular identifier from a template-switch 5' adaptor carrying 12 random nucleotides. Each sample yielded at least 3 million CDR3-containing paired-end reads. The Mint cDNA synthesis kit, primed by a TRBC-specific oligonucleotide, was used to synthesize first-strand cDNA from all RNA. After uracil-DNA glycosylase treatment, a first 18-cycle PCR used universal primers M1SS and BC2_uni_R on all cDNA. Per the authors' processing: Normalization of each sample was performed by random selection of 1 million high-quality reads, each carrying a distinct molecular identifier. Instead of being binned into consensus sequences, reads that shared molecular identifiers were thrown out. MiTCR, with a Q25 quality threshold and the strictest error-elimination algorithm, was used for CDR3 identification, clonotype clustering and error correction. A nonparametric unseen species model with Euler transformation was used to estimate a lower bound on total TCR beta diversity. Starting from the raw public reads, TCRdb applied fastp trimming at Q25, assembled clones with MiXCR and retained in-frame beta chains. A single entry per CDR3 protein holds the most common genes and DNA from its merged rows. The V and J calls were determined by TCRdb, not by the authors. The sample yields about 640,000 distinct CDR3 sequences; approximately 59% were counted once. Approximately 37% of the sample comes from the top ten.

The sequence came from a man between 60 and 70 years old in good health. Sequenced material: blood. The chain links TRBV7-9 with TRBJ2-5; a tentative D call is TRBD2 (6 bases match). DNA sequence: TGTGCCAGCAGCTTCACGGGAGATCCAACGGGGGAGACCCAGTACTTC. Translated, it reads CASSFTGDPTGETQYF.